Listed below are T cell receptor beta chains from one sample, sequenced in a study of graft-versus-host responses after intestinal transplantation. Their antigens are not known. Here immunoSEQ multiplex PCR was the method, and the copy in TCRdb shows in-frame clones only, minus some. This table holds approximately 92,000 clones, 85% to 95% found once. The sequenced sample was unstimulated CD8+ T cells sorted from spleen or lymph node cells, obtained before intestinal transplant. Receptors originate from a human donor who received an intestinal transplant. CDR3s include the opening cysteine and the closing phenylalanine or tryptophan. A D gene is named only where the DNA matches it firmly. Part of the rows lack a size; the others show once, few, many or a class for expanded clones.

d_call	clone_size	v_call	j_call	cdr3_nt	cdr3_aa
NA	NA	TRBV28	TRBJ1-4	TGTGCCAGCAGCAATATTAACAGGGATGAAAAACTGTTTTTT	CASSNINRDEKLFF
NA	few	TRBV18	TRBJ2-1	TGTGCCAGCCAGGGGGGATACAATGAGCAGTTCTTC	CASQGGYNEQFF
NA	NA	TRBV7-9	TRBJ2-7	TGTGCCAGCAGCAAAACCGACAGGCCGTACGAGCAGTACTTC	CASSKTDRPYEQYF
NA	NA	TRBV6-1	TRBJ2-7	TGTGCCAGCCGTAGGCGGGACATTCCCTCCTACGAGCAGTACTTC	CASRRRDIPSYEQYF
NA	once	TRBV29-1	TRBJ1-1	TGCAGCGTTGAAAGGGCAGGGGCGAACACTGAAGCTTTCTTT	CSVERAGANTEAFF
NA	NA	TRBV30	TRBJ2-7	TGTGCCTGGACCAGGGGATCTTCCTACGAGCAGTACTTC	CAWTRGSSYEQYF
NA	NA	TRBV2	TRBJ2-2	TGTGCCAGCACCCCTGTGTTTGGAGAGAACACCGGGGAGCTGTTTTTT	CASTPVFGENTGELFF
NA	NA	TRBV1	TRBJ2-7	TGCACCAGCGGACTGACTAGCGGGCCCTACGAGCAGTACTTC	CTSGLTSGPYEQYF
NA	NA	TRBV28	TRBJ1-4	TGTGCCAGCAGTTTTGCGGGGGGTGAAAAACTGTTTTTT	CASSFAGGEKLFF
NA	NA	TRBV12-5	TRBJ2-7	TGTGCTAGTGGGCTAACAGGGTCCCTCTGGAACGAGCAGTACTTC	CASGLTGSLWNEQYF
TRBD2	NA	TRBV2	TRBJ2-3	TGTGCCAGCAGTACTCTAGCGGGAGGGCCAAATAGGGCAGATACGCAGTATTTT	CASSTLAGGPNRADTQYF
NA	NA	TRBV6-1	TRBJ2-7	TGTGCCAGCAAGCTGGGACCGATCTACGAGCAGTACTTC	CASKLGPIYEQYF
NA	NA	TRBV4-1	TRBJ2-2	TGCGCCAGCAGCCAAGATGAAGTCAACACCGGGGAGCTGTTTTTT	CASSQDEVNTGELFF
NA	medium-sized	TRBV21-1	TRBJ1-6	TGTGCCAGCAGTAAGGCAGGGTATAATTCACCCCTCCACTTT	CASSKAGYNSPLHF
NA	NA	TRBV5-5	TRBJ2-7	TGTGCCAGCAGCTTCCGGGACGAGCAGTACTTC	CASSFRDEQYF
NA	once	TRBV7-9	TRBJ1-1	TGTGCCAGCAGCTTTGGCAGTGGCGTTGAAGCTTTCTTT	CASSFGSGVEAFF
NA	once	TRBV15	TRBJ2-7	TGTGCCACCAGCAGAGATGGAACGGTGGGTCACGAGCAGTACTTC	CATSRDGTVGHEQYF
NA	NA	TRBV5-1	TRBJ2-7	TGCGCCAGCAACTTACAGGGCGCCGAGCAGTACTTC	CASNLQGAEQYF
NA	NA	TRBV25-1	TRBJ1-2	TGTGCCAGCAGTGAATTGGGGGATAATACAGATGGCTACACCTTC	CASSELGDNTDGYTF
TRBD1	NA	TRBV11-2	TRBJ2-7	TGTGCCAGCAGCTTAGGACAGGGGGACTACGAGCAGTACTTC	CASSLGQGDYEQYF
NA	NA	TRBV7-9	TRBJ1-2	TGTGCCAGCAGCTTAACAGTCAACTATGGCTACACCTTC	CASSLTVNYGYTF
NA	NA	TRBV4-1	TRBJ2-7	TGCGCCAGCAGCCAAGTAGGGAAGGCCTACGAGCAGTACTTC	CASSQVGKAYEQYF
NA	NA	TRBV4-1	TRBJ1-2	TGCGCCAGCAGCACGGAGAACTATGGCTACACCTTC	CASSTENYGYTF
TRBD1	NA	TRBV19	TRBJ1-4	TGTGCCAGTAGTAGCTCAGACAGGGGATCTTATGAAAAACTGTTTTTT	CASSSSDRGSYEKLFF
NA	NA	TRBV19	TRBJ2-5	TGTGCCAGTAGTATGGCCAAAATTGGGGAAGAGACCCAGTACTTC	CASSMAKIGEETQYF
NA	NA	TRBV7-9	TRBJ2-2	TGTGCCAGCAGCTTAAACCCCGGGGAGCTGTTTTTT	CASSLNPGELFF
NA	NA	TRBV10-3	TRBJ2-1	TGTGCCATCAGTGAGGGATCCGGGAAGCGCACCTACAATGAGCAGTTCTTC	CAISEGSGKRTYNEQFF
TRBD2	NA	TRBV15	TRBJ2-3	TGTGCCACCAGCAGTGATCCTCTAGCGGCTCTTCCCACAGATACGCAGTATTTT	CATSSDPLAALPTDTQYF
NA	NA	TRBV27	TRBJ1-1	TGTGCCAGCAGTTTATTGGCAGCGAACACTGAAGCTTTCTTT	CASSLLAANTEAFF
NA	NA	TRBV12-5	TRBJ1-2	TGTGCTAGTGGTGAAATCAGGGTTGGCTACACCTTC	CASGEIRVGYTF
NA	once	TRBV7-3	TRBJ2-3	TGTGCCAGCAGCCAAAGACCAGACACAGATACGCAGTATTTT	CASSQRPDTDTQYF
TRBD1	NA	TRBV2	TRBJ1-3	TGTGCCAGCGGAGCCAGGGGGCTTTCTGGAAACACCATATATTTT	CASGARGLSGNTIYF
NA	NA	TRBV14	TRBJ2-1	TGTGCCAGCAGCCAAGACCTCAATGAGCAGTTCTTC	CASSQDLNEQFF
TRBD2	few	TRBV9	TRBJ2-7	TGTGCCAGCAGTAGGGAGGGGTCCTACGAGCAGTACTTC	CASSREGSYEQYF
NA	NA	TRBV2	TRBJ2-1	TGTGCCAGCAGGTTGGACGGAGATAATGAGCAGTTCTTC	CASRLDGDNEQFF
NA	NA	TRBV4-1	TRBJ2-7	TGCGCCAGCAGCCAAGCCGCGGGCGAGCAGTACTTC	CASSQAAGEQYF
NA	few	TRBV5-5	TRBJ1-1	TGTGCCAGCAGCTTGTGGCAGGAGGCAAACACTGAAGCTTTCTTT	CASSLWQEANTEAFF
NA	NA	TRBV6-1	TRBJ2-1	TGTGCCAGCAGTACGGGACTTCGCAATGAGCAGTTCTTC	CASSTGLRNEQFF
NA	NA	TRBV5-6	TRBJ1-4	TGTGCCAGCACCATGAGGTCTAACCCCTGGGGACTGTTTTTT	CASTMRSNPWGLFF
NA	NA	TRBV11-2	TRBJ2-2	TGTGCCAGCAGCTTAGATCCTGGCGGCATCTGGTCCGGGGAGCTGTTTTTT	CASSLDPGGIWSGELFF